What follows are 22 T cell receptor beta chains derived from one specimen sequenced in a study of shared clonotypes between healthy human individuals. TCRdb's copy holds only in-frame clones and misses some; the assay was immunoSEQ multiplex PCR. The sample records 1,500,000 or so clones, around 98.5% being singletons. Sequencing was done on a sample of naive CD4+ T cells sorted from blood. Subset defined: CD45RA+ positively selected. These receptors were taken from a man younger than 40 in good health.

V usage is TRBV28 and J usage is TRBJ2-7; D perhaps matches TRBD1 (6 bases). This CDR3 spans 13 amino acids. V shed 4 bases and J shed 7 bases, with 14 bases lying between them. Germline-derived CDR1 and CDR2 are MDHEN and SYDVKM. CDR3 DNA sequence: TGTGCCAGCAGTTCAGGGGCGGCGTGGGAGCAGTACTTC. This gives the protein CASSSGAAWEQYF.

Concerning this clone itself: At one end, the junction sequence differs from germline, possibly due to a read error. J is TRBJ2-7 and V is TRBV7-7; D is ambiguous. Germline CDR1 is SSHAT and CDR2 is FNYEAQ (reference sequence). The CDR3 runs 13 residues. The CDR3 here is CASSLGLGDEQYF. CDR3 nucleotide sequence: TGTGCTAGCAGCTTAGGTCTTGGGGACGAGCAGTACTTC.

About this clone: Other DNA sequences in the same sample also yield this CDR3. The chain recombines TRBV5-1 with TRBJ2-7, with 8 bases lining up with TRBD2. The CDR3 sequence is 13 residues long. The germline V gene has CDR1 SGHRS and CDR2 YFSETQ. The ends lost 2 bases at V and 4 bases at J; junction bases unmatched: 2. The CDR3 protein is CASSFSGSYEQYF. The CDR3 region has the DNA TGCGCCAGCAGCTTCAGCGGGAGTTACGAGCAGTACTTC.

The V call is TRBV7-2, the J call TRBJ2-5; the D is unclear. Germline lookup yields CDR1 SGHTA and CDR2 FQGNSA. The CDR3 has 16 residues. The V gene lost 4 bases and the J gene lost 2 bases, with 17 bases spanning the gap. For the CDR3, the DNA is TGTGCCAGCAGCTCCCGGCTAGAGACAAATCAAGAGACCCAGTACTTC. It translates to CASSSRLETNQETQYF.

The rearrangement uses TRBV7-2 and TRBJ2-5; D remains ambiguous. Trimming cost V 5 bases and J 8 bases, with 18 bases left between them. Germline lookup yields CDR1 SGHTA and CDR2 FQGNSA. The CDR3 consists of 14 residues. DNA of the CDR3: TGTGCCAGCAGCCCCGATCGCGGCGCGTTTACCCAGTACTTC. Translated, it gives CASSPDRGAFTQYF.

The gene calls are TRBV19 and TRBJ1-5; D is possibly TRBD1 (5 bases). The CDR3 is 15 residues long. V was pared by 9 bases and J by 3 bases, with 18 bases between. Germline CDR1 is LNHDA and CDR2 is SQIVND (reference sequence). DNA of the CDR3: TGTGCCAGCCGCCGGTCCGGGGGTCCCAATCAGCCCCAGCATTTT. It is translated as CASRRSGGPNQPQHF.

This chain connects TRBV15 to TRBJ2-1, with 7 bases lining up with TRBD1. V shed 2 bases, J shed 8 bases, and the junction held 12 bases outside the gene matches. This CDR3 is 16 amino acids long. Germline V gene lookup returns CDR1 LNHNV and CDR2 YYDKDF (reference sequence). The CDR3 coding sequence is TGTGCCACCAGCAGATCTCCGGGACAGCATCTTGATGAGCAGTTCTTC. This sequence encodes CATSRSPGQHLDEQFF. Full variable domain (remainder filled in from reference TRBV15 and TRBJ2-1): DAMVIQNPRYQVTQFGKPVTLSCSQTLNHNVMYWYQQKSSQAPKLLFHYYDKDFNNEADTPDNFQSRRPNTSFCFLDIRSPGLGDTAMYLCATSRSPGQHLDEQFFGPGTRLTVL.

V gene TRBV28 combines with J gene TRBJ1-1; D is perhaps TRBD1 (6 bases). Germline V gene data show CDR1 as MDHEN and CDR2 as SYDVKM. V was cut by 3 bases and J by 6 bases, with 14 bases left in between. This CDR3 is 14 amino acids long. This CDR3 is CASSFAGAVSEAFF. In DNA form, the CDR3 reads TGTGCCAGCAGTTTCGCAGGGGCCGTGTCTGAAGCTTTCTTT.

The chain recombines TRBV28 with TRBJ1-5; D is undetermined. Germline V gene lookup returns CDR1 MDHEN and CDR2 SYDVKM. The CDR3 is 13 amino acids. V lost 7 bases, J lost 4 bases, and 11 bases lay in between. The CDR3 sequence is CASMWARNQPQHF. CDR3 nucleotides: TGTGCCAGCATGTGGGCAAGAAATCAGCCCCAGCATTTT.

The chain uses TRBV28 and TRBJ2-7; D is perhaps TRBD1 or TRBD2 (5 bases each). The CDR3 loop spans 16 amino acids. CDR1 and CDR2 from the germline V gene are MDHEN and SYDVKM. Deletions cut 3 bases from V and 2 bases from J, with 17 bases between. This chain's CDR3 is CASSFGGLGSTYEQYF. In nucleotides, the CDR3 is TGTGCCAGCAGTTTTGGGGGTCTGGGGAGTACCTACGAGCAGTACTTC.

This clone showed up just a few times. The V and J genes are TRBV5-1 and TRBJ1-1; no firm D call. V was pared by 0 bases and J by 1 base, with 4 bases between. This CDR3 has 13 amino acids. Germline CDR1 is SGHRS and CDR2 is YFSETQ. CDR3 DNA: TGCGCCAGCAGCTTGGTAGCGAACACTGAAGCTTTCTTT. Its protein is CASSLVANTEAFF.

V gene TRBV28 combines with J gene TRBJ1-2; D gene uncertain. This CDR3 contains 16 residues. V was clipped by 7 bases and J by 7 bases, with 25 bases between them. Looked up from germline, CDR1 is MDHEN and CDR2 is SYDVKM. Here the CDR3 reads CASTPVGWEQSSGYTF. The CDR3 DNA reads TGTGCCAGCACCCCCGTAGGGTGGGAACAGAGCAGTGGCTACACCTTC.

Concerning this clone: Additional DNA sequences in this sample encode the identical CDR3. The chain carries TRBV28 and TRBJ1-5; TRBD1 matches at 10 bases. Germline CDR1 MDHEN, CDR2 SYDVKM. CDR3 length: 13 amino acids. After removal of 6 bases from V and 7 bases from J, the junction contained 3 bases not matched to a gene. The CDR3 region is CASRGTGVQPQHF. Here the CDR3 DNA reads TGTGCCAGCAGGGGGACAGGGGTACAGCCCCAGCATTTT.

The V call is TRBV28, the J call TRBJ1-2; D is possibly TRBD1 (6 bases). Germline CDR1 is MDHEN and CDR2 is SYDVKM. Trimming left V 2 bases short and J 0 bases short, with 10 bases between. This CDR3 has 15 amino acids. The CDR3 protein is CASSLTQGSNYGYTF. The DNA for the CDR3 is TGTGCCAGCAGTTTAACACAGGGATCTAACTATGGCTACACCTTC.

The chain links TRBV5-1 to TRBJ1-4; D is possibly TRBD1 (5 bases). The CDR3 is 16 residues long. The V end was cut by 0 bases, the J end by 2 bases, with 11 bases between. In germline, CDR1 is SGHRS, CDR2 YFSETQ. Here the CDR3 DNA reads TGCGCCAGCAGCTTGGAGGGCCGGGGCACTAATGAAAAACTGTTTTTT. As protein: CASSLEGRGTNEKLFF. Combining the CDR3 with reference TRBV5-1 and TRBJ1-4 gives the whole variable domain KAGVTQTPRYLIKTRGQQVTLSCSPISGHRSVSWYQQTPGQGLQFLFEYFSETQRNKGNFPGRFSGRQFSNSRSEMNVSTLELGDSALYLCASSLEGRGTNEKLFFGSGTQLSVL.

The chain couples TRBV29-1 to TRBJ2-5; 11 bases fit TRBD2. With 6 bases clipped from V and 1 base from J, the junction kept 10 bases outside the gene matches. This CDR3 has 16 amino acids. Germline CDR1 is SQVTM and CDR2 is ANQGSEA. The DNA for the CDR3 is TGCAGCGTGGCAAATTTAGCGGGAGGGAGCCAAGAGACCCAGTACTTC. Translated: CSVANLAGGSQETQYF.

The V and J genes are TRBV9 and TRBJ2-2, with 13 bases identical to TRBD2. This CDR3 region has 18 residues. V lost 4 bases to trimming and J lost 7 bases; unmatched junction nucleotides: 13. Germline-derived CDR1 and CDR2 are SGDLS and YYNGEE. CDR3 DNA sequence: TGTGCCAGCAGCCCAAGGGGTGGACTAGCGGGAGTTAACGGGGAGCTGTTTTTT. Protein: CASSPRGGLAGVNGELFF.

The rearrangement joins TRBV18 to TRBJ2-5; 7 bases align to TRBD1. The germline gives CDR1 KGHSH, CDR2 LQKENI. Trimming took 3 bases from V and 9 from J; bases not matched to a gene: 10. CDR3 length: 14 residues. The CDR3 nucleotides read TGTGCCAGCTCACCGTCCGACAGGGAGTCCGCCCAGTACTTC. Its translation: CASSPSDRESAQYF.

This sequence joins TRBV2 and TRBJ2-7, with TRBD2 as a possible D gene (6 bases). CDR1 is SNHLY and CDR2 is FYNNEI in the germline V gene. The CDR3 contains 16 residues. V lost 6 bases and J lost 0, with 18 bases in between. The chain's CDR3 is CASRSPAAGSSYEQYF. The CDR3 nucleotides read TGTGCCAGCAGAAGCCCTGCAGCGGGTTCCTCCTACGAGCAGTACTTC. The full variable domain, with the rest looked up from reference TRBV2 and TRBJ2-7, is EPEVTQTPSHQVTQMGQEVILRCVPISNHLYFYWYRQILGQKVEFLVSFYNNEISEKSEIFDDQFSVERPDGSNFTLKIRSTKLEDSAMYFCASRSPAAGSSYEQYFGPGTRLTVT.

In DNA, the CDR3 is TGCGCCAGCAGTATCCAGGGGGTGACCTCCTACGAGCAGTACTTC. Its translation is CASSIQGVTSYEQYF. This chain links TRBV5-1 with TRBJ2-7, with 7 bases identical to TRBD1. The CDR3 covers 15 residues. The V segment lost 5 bases and the J segment 0 bases; nucleotides outside the gene matches: 8. Germline V gene data show CDR1 as SGHRS and CDR2 as YFSETQ.

CDR3 DNA: TGTGCCACCAGGCAGGGCTACGAGCAGTACTTC. This sequence encodes CATRQGYEQYF. V gene TRBV15 combines with J gene TRBJ2-7; D perhaps matches TRBD1 (5 bases). This CDR3 has 11 amino acids. Germline assignment: CDR1 LNHNV and CDR2 YYDKDF (reference sequence). Trimming pared 6 bases from V and 3 bases from J, leaving 6 bases between.

CDR3 protein: CASSESDSSGNTIYF. The CDR3, as DNA: TGTGCCAGCAGTGAATCGGACAGCTCTGGAAACACCATATATTTT. The chain joins TRBV2 to TRBJ1-3; perhaps TRBD1 as D (6 bases). The CDR3 totals 15 residues. Germline-derived CDR1 and CDR2 are SNHLY and FYNNEI. Between the trimmed V and J ends, which lost 2 bases and 0 bases, there was a span of 8 bases.